The next 22 T cell receptor beta chains were all read from a single sample in a study of CD8+ T cells in alopecia areata. Following RNA extraction, reverse transcription yielded cDNA that acted as the sequencing template. Here immunoSEQ multiplex PCR was the method, and the copy in TCRdb shows in-frame clones only, minus some. The table lists roughly 250,000 clones, roughly two thirds of them singletons. The source material was CD4+ T cells sorted from blood, sampled at week 0. The receptors stem from a human donor with alopecia areata.

The J gene is TRBJ1-1, the V gene TRBV6-5; 10 bases fit TRBD1. This CDR3 is built from 16 residues. CDR1 is MNHEY and CDR2 is SVGAGI in the germline V gene. With 0 bases clipped from V and 4 bases from J, the junction kept 5 bases outside the gene matches. The chain's CDR3 is CASSYSGQGKGTEAFF. DNA of the CDR3: TGTGCCAGCAGTTACTCGGGACAGGGGAAGGGCACTGAAGCTTTCTTT.

This chain connects TRBV7-2 to TRBJ2-5; tentative D call: TRBD1 (5 bases). This CDR3 is built from 14 residues. V was clipped by 5 bases and J by 4 bases, with 14 bases between them. Per germline, CDR1 SGHTA and CDR2 FQGNSA. CDR3 loop: CASSPGLGPETQYF. The DNA for the CDR3 is TGTGCCAGCAGCCCAGGGTTGGGCCCAGAGACCCAGTACTTC.

The rearrangement uses TRBV4-2 and TRBJ1-1; D is unclear. The V gene's germline CDR1 is LGHNA and CDR2 YNFKEQ. V was clipped by 0 bases and J by 3 bases, with 8 bases between them. The CDR3 is 14 amino acids. In DNA, the CDR3 is TGTGCCAGCAGCCAAGACGGGGTGGACACTGAAGCTTTCTTT. Encoded protein: CASSQDGVDTEAFF.

The rearrangement links TRBV7-2 to TRBJ2-3; D ambiguous. Trimming left V 5 bases short and J 5 bases short, with 5 bases between. The CDR3 extends over 11 amino acids. Germline lookup yields CDR1 SGHTA and CDR2 FQGNSA. The CDR3 bases are TGTGCCAGCAGCGTGGGAGATACGCAGTATTTT. As protein: CASSVGDTQYF. Based on the CDR3 plus reference TRBV7-2 and TRBJ2-3, the full variable domain is GAGVSQSPSNKVTEKGKDVELRCDPISGHTALYWYRQSLGQGLEFLIYFQGNSAPDKSGLPSDRFSAERTGGSVSTLTIQRTQQEDSAVYLCASSVGDTQYFGPGTRLTVL.

The genes are TRBV29-1 and TRBJ2-7; 9 bases align to TRBD1. V lost 6 bases to trimming and J lost 6 bases; unmatched junction nucleotides: 6. The CDR3 consists of 12 residues. The germline gives CDR1 SQVTM, CDR2 ANQGSEA. CDR3 in DNA: TGCAGCGTCGGACAGGGGCTCTTCGAGCAGTACTTC. Residues: CSVGQGLFEQYF.

V usage is TRBV29-1 and J usage is TRBJ2-2, with no clear D. Trimming cost V 4 bases and J 4 bases, with 13 bases left between them. The germline V gene encodes CDR1 SQVTM and CDR2 ANQGSEA. This CDR3 has 14 amino acids. The CDR3 region has the DNA TGCAGCGTTGGGGTCAATATGGGCACCGGGGAGCTGTTTTTT. Translation: CSVGVNMGTGELFF.

This clone was detected a few times. The CDR3 sequence: CSVGRGGVTEAFF. In DNA, the CDR3 is TGCAGCGTTGGAAGGGGTGGGGTCACTGAAGCTTTCTTT. The genes are TRBV29-1 and TRBJ1-1, with D perhaps TRBD1 (5 bases). The CDR3 is 13 amino acids. Trimming left V 4 bases short and J 4 bases short, with 13 bases between. Germline CDR1 reads SQVTM; CDR2 reads ANQGSEA. Based on the CDR3 plus reference TRBV29-1 and TRBJ1-1, the full variable domain is SAVISQKPSRDICQRGTSLTIQCQVDSQVTMMFWYRQQPGQSLTLIATANQGSEATYESGFVIDKFPISRPNLTFSTLTVSNMSPEDSSIYLCSVGRGGVTEAFFGQGTRLTVV.

This clone was found once. The rearrangement links TRBV19 to TRBJ2-7; 7 positions agree with TRBD2. The J segment lost 4 bases and the V segment lost 5 bases, leaving 8 bases of the junction unmatched. CDR3 length: 14 residues. CDR1 is LNHDA, CDR2 SQIVND, per germline (reference sequence). CDR3 amino acids: CASSGQGLRYEQYF. CDR3 DNA: TGTGCCAGTAGTGGCCAGGGACTACGTTACGAGCAGTACTTC.

The sample holds one count of this clone. The J gene is TRBJ1-6, the V gene TRBV7-9; perhaps TRBD1 as D (5 bases). V dropped 7 bases and J dropped 9 bases, with 22 bases sitting between them. CDR1 is SEHNR and CDR2 is FQNEAQ in the germline V gene (reference sequence). The CDR3 has 16 amino acids. The CDR3 region has the DNA TGTGCCAGCACCCCACCGGGCAGGCAGGGAAGTTCACCCCTCCACTTT. Encoded protein: CASTPPGRQGSSPLHF.

The V call is TRBV9, the J call TRBJ2-1; no firm D call. Germline CDR1 SGDLS, CDR2 YYNGEE. The V end was cut by 2 bases, the J end by 6 bases, with 9 bases between. The CDR3 spans 13 residues. This CDR3 reads CASSVEQINEQFF. The CDR3 region has the DNA TGTGCCAGCAGCGTCGAACAGATCAATGAGCAGTTCTTC. Filled out from reference TRBV9 and TRBJ2-1, the complete variable domain reads DSGVTQTPKHLITATGQRVTLRCSPRSGDLSVYWYQQSLDQGLQFLIQYYNGEERAKGNILERFSAQQFPDLHSELNLSSLELGDSALYFCASSVEQINEQFFGPGTRLTVL.

A note on this clone: The identical CDR3 is also encoded by other nucleotide sequences in the sample. CDR3 bases: TGCAGCGTAAGAACAGGGAGCTATGGCTACACCTTC. This gives the protein CSVRTGSYGYTF. The chain employs TRBV29-1 and TRBJ1-2, with D perhaps matching TRBD1 (6 bases). The germline V gene encodes CDR1 SQVTM and CDR2 ANQGSEA. V lost 6 bases, J lost 4 bases, and 12 bases lay in between. This CDR3 is built from 12 residues.

This clone was seen a handful of times. This chain joins TRBV29-1 and TRBJ1-5, with D possibly being TRBD1 (6 bases). V was pared by 4 bases and J by 3 bases, with 10 bases between. The germline gives CDR1 SQVTM, CDR2 ANQGSEA. The CDR3 runs 13 residues. CDR3 DNA: TGCAGCGTTGCACCAGGGGTCAATCAGCCCCAGCATTTT. Its translation is CSVAPGVNQPQHF.

The chain employs TRBV5-1 and TRBJ1-6; a weak D match, TRBD1 (6 bases). CDR1 is SGHRS and CDR2 is YFSETQ in the germline V gene. V shed 0 bases and J shed 14 bases, with 15 bases lying between them. CDR3 length equals 14 residues. The CDR3 nucleotides are TGCGCCAGCAGCTTGGCAGGGGCCCCAGCCGCCCTCCACTTT. This translates into CASSLAGAPAALHF.

V and J are TRBV18 and TRBJ2-3, with TRBD2 identical over 8 bases. Germline lookup yields CDR1 KGHSH and CDR2 LQKENI. V was pared by 6 bases and J by 6 bases, with 11 bases of the junction left unmatched. This CDR3 is 15 amino acids long. In nucleotides, the CDR3 is TGTGCCAGCTCCCGGGGACTAGGCCTCCTGGATACGCAGTATTTT. It codes for CASSRGLGLLDTQYF.

J is TRBJ1-6 and V is TRBV4-3; D not resolved. Germline-derived CDR1 and CDR2 are LGHNA and YSLEER. This CDR3 is built from 15 residues. The V end lost 0 bases, the J end lost 5 bases, and 8 bases lay between the germline ends. The CDR3 DNA reads TGCGCCAGCAGCCAAGATCTAGTGAATAATTCACCCCTCCACTTT. This sequence encodes CASSQDLVNNSPLHF.

The rearrangement joins TRBV6-5 to TRBJ2-5; the match to TRBD2 covers 14 bases. J gave up 4 bases and V 7 bases, and 5 bases lay outside the gene matches. There are 15 residues in the CDR3. Germline CDR1 is MNHEY and CDR2 is SVGAGI. CDR3 residues: CASIGLAGGTETQYF. The DNA for the CDR3 is TGTGCCAGCATTGGACTAGCGGGGGGTACAGAGACCCAGTACTTC.

The chain is built from TRBV20-1 and TRBJ2-5, with D maybe TRBD2 (5 bases). Trimming left V 8 bases short and J 5 bases short, with 12 bases between. This CDR3 comprises 11 residues. CDR1 is DFQATT, CDR2 SNEGSKA, per germline (reference sequence). CDR3 in DNA: TGCAGTTCAATCCGAGGGGAGACCCAGTACTTC. Translation gives CSSIRGETQYF.

This clone was found once. The CDR3 protein is CACGGWEKLFF. As DNA, the CDR3 is TGTGCCTGCGGTGGTTGGGAAAAACTGTTTTTT. This sequence joins TRBV30 and TRBJ1-4; D gene uncertain. Germline V gene lookup returns CDR1 GTSNPN and CDR2 SVGIG (reference sequence). Trimming cost V 6 bases and J 8 bases, with 10 bases left between them. The CDR3 length is 11 residues.

The J gene is TRBJ1-3, the V gene TRBV30; D remains ambiguous. Germline CDR1 is GTSNPN and CDR2 is SVGIG (reference sequence). The CDR3 covers 12 residues. V was trimmed by 1 base and J by 0 bases, leaving 1 base between them. CDR3 nucleotide sequence: TGTGCCTGGAGTGGCTCTGGAAACACCATATATTTT. Translating it yields CAWSGSGNTIYF.

The V call is TRBV7-8, the J call TRBJ2-5; D possibly corresponds to TRBD2 (5 bases). The CDR3 covers 13 residues. V was trimmed by 5 bases and J by 5 bases, leaving 12 bases between them. Germline CDR1 and CDR2: SGHVS and FQNEAQ. The CDR3 DNA sequence: TGTGCCAGCAGCCCTGACTACGATGAGACCCAGTACTTC. Translating it yields CASSPDYDETQYF. The full variable domain, rest sourced from reference TRBV7-8 and TRBJ2-5, is GAGVSQSPRYKVAKRGQDVALRCDPISGHVSLFWYQQALGQGPEFLTYFQNEAQLDKSGLPSDRFFAERPEGSVSTLKIQRTQQEDSAVYLCASSPDYDETQYFGPGTRLLVL.

CDR3 sequence: CSVEDGANTEAFF. CDR3 sequence (DNA): TGCAGCGTTGAAGATGGAGCTAACACTGAAGCTTTCTTT. The chain has TRBV29-1 and TRBJ1-1; D ambiguous. Trimming cost V 0 bases and J 2 bases, with 7 bases left between them. The CDR3 is 13 amino acids. CDR1 SQVTM and CDR2 ANQGSEA come from the germline V gene.

This clone has just a few counts. This chain uses TRBV4-1 with TRBJ2-2; D remains unclear. This CDR3 comprises 16 residues. Germline values: CDR1 MGHRA, CDR2 YSYEKL. Trimming pared 3 bases from V and 2 bases from J, leaving 13 bases between. CDR3 residues: CASSHPLRLNTGELFF. As DNA, the CDR3 is TGCGCCAGCAGCCATCCCTTACGTCTAAACACCGGGGAGCTGTTTTTT.